One sample yielded the 14 T cell receptor beta chains listed below, sequenced in a study of identical twins. TCRdb reprocessed the 5' RACE reads via MiXCR and lists one record per CDR3 protein. Among hundreds of thousands of distinct CDR3 sequences listed, roughly an eighth were seen once. These data also featured in a second study, about yellow fever vaccine responses in identical twins.

Sequencing input: PBMCs. The source is a woman between 18 and 29 years old in good health.

The rearrangement links TRBV5-6 to TRBJ2-5, with D possibly matching TRBD1 (7 bases). Between the trimmed V and J ends, which lost 3 bases and 4 bases, there was a span of 16 bases. Germline assignment: CDR1 SGHDT and CDR2 YYEEEE. The CDR3 sequence is 15 residues long. For the CDR3, the DNA is TGTGCCAGCAGCTGGGAAGGACAGGAGGGAGAGACCCAGTACTTC. It is translated as CASSWEGQEGETQYF.

This rearrangement joins TRBV5-1 to TRBJ1-2; 8 bases agree with TRBD1. The ends lost 1 base at V and 4 bases at J; junction bases unmatched: 3. Germline V gene sequence: CDR1 SGHRS, CDR2 YFSETQ. The CDR3 totals 14 residues. CDR3: CASSLSGQGYGYTF. The CDR3 nucleotides are TGCGCCAGCAGCTTGTCCGGACAGGGCTATGGCTACACCTTC.

The V gene is TRBV6-5, the J gene TRBJ1-2; D ambiguous. The germline gives CDR1 MNHEY, CDR2 SVGAGI. The CDR3 is 17 amino acids. V lost 3 bases, J lost 2 bases, and 19 bases lay in between. DNA for the CDR3: TGTGCCAGCAGTTATTCTTTGGTGGCAGCTCGGAACTATGGCTACACCTTC. This translates into CASSYSLVAARNYGYTF.

The table lists this clonotype with a few counts. V gene TRBV28 combines with J gene TRBJ2-1; tentative D call: TRBD2 (6 bases). Trimming removed 2 bases from V and 12 bases from J, with 20 bases in between. Germline lookup yields CDR1 MDHEN and CDR2 SYDVKM. This CDR3 spans 15 amino acids. The CDR3 here is CASSLNPLTTGGQFF. The CDR3 DNA reads as TGTGCCAGCAGTTTAAACCCCTTAACGACCGGGGGGCAGTTCTTC.

This clonotype came up a few times. J is TRBJ1-1 and V is TRBV20-1; D possibly corresponds to TRBD1 (5 bases). Germline V gene data show CDR1 as DFQATT and CDR2 as SNEGSKA (reference sequence). The V end lost 5 bases, the J end lost 4 bases, and 20 bases lay between the germline ends. The length of the CDR3 is 15 residues. The CDR3 coding sequence is TGCAGTGCTCCAAGCCTGCAGGGAGGAGGCACTGAAGCTTTCTTT. The encoded protein is CSAPSLQGGGTEAFF.

This clonotype was counted between two and nine times. The chain has TRBV7-2 and TRBJ2-5, with D perhaps being TRBD1 or TRBD2 (5 bases each). Per germline, CDR1 SGHTA and CDR2 FQGNSA. The CDR3 has 15 residues. V lost 5 bases, J lost 6 bases, and 19 bases lay in between. The CDR3 DNA sequence: TGTGCCAGCAGCGGGGTCGGGGCAGCCAGGAAGACCCAGTACTTC. Protein: CASSGVGAARKTQYF.

This clonotype was counted at least ten times. V is TRBV7-9 and J is TRBJ1-1; 9 bases are shared with TRBD1. CDR1 is SEHNR and CDR2 is FQNEAQ in the germline V gene (reference sequence). The CDR3 is made up of 15 amino acids. V was clipped by 1 base and J by 1 base; unmatched bases: 1. The CDR3 loop reads CASSLGDRANTEAFF. In nucleotides, the CDR3 is TGTGCCAGCAGCTTAGGGGACAGGGCGAACACTGAAGCTTTCTTT.

This clonotype was observed a few times. V gene TRBV11-2 combines with J gene TRBJ2-1; D is unresolved. CDR1 SGHAT and CDR2 FQNNGV come from the germline V gene. With 5 bases removed from V and 0 bases from J, the gap between germline ends came to 11 bases. The CDR3 sequence is 15 residues long. The CDR3, as DNA: TGTGCCAGCAGCCCCTCGTGGAGCTCCTACAATGAGCAGTTCTTC. This translates into CASSPSWSSYNEQFF. Together with reference TRBV11-2 and TRBJ2-1, the CDR3 gives the full variable domain: EAGVAQSPRYKIIEKRQSVAFWCNPISGHATLYWYQQILGQGPKLLIQFQNNGVVDDSQLPKDRFSAERLKGVDSTLKIQPAKLEDSAVYLCASSPSWSSYNEQFFGPGTRLTVL.

This clonotype was picked up a small number of times. The gene calls are TRBV20-1 and TRBJ2-5, with D possibly being TRBD2 (7 bases). CDR1 and CDR2 (germline): DFQATT, SNEGSKA (reference sequence). Trimming took off 8 bases at V and 3 bases at J, with 13 bases between the two ends. The CDR3 runs to 12 residues. In nucleotides, the CDR3 is TGCAGTCTAGGGGGGGGCGAAGAGACCCAGTACTTC. This codes for CSLGGGEETQYF.

This clonotype was seen only a few times. This chain joins TRBV20-1 and TRBJ2-1; 9 bases match TRBD1. V shed 4 bases, J shed 6 bases, and the junction held 7 bases outside the gene matches. The CDR3 loop spans 14 amino acids. Germline CDR1 DFQATT, CDR2 SNEGSKA (reference sequence). DNA of the CDR3: TGCAGTGCTAAATGGACAGGGGTATCCAATGAGCAGTTCTTC. Encoded protein: CSAKWTGVSNEQFF.

The chain links TRBV27 to TRBJ1-1, with D maybe TRBD1 (6 bases). V was cut by 5 bases and J by 3 bases, with 19 bases left in between. The CDR3 has 16 residues. The germline V gene encodes CDR1 MNHEY and CDR2 SMNVEV (reference sequence). In DNA form, the CDR3 reads TGTGCCAGCAGTCCCTCCGGGTTAGGGGGTGACACTGAAGCTTTCTTT. Its translation is CASSPSGLGGDTEAFF.

This clonotype occurred a few times. The chain carries TRBV25-1 and TRBJ2-3, with TRBD1 matching over 7 bases. V gave up 8 bases and J gave up 4 bases; unmatched junction bases: 12. This CDR3 is built from 15 residues. CDR1 is MGHDK and CDR2 is SYGVNS in the germline V gene. The CDR3 sequence is CASGDRVIGADTQYF. The CDR3 nucleotides are TGTGCCAGCGGCGACAGGGTTATTGGGGCAGATACGCAGTATTTT.

The rearrangement joins TRBV20-1 to TRBJ2-7, with 15 bases identical to TRBD2. After removal of 6 bases from V and 3 bases from J, the junction contained 9 bases not matched to a gene. The CDR3 is made up of 16 amino acids. Germline CDR1 is DFQATT and CDR2 is SNEGSKA (reference sequence). CDR3 protein: CSAGGLAGGFVYEQYV. The CDR3, as DNA: TGCAGTGCCGGGGGACTAGCGGGGGGTTTCGTCTACGAGCAGTACGTC.

This clonotype came up a few times. The chain uses TRBV20-1 and TRBJ1-5; TRBD1 is a possible D gene (6 bases). The germline gives CDR1 DFQATT, CDR2 SNEGSKA (reference sequence). The V gene lost 6 bases and the J gene lost 3 bases, with 12 bases spanning the gap. The CDR3 consists of 13 residues. The CDR3 region is CSAGGAINQPQHF. In DNA, the CDR3 is TGCAGTGCGGGGGGGGCAATCAATCAGCCCCAGCATTTT.